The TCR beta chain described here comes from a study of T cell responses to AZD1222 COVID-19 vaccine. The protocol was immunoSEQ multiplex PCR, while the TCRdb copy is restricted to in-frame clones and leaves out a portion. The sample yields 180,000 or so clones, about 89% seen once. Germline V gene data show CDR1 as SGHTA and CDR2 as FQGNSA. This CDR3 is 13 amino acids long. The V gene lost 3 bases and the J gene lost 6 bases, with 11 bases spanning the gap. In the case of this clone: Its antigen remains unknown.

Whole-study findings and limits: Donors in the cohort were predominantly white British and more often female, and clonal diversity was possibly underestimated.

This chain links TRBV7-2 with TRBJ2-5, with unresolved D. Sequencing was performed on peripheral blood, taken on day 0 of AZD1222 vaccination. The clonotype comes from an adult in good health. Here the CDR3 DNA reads TGTGCCAGCAGCTTTTCGACTGGTCAGACCCAGTACTTC. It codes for CASSFSTGQTQYF.